This T cell receptor (beta chain) was captured in a study of T cells in Graves' hyperthyroidism and ophthalmopathy. Points from the study as a whole: Stable hyperthyroidism was separated from ophthalmopathy by a model based on 13 V-J features.

This clonotype was recorded at least ten times. What it recognizes is unknown. TCR beta CDR3 regions were amplified from RNA transcripts. A set of HTBI primers served as the primers for a first-round RT-PCR of the TCR CDR3. TCRdb re-derived calls from the multiplex PCR reads in MiXCR, one entry per CDR3 protein. Here the sample spans some 300,000 distinct CDR3 sequences, about an eighth being singletons. A patient was excluded if there was uncontrolled infection, other autoimmune disease, pregnancy or lactation. The sequenced sample was blood. The receptor comes from a young woman with Graves' hyperthyroidism that later progressed to Graves' ophthalmopathy.

CDR3 sequence reads: CASSPPTGMGPYNEQFF. The CDR3 DNA follows: TGTGCCAGCTCACCGCCTACAGGGATGGGTCCCTACAATGAGCAGTTCTTC. V gene TRBV18 combines with J gene TRBJ2-1; a weak D match, TRBD1 (6 bases). Germline values: CDR1 KGHSH, CDR2 LQKENI. V was clipped by 3 bases and J by 2 bases, with 17 bases between them. The length of the CDR3 is 17 residues. Drawing the rest from reference TRBV18 and TRBJ2-1, the complete variable domain is NAGVMQNPRHLVRRRGQEARLRCSPMKGHSHVYWYRQLPEEGLKFMVYLQKENIIDESGMPKERFSAEFPKEGPSILRIQQVVRGDSAAYFCASSPPTGMGPYNEQFFGPGTRLTVL.